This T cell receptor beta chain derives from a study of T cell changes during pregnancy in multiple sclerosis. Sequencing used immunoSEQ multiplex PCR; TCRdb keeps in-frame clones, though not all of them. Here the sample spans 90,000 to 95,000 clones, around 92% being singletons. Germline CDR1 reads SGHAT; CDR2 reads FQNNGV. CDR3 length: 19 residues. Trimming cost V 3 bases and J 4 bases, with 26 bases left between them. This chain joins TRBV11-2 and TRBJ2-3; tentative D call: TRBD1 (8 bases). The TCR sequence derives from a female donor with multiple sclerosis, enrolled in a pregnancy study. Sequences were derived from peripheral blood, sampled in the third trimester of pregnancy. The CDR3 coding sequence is TGTGCCAGCAGCTTTACAGGGGGAGGGAGCGGGAAAAGGGCAGATACGCAGTATTTT. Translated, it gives CASSFTGGGSGKRADTQYF.